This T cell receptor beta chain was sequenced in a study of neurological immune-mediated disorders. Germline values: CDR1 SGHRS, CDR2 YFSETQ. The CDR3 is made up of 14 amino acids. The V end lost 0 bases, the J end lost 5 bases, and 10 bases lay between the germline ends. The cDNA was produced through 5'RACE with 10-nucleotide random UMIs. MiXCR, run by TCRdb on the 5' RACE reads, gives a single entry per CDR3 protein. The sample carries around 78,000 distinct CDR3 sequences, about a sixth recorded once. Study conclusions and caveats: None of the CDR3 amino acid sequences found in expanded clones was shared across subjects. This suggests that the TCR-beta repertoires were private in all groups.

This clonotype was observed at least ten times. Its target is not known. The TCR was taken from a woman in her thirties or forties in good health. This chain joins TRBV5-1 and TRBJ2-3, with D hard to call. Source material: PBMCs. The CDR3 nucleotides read TGCGCCAGCAGCTTGGAGAGAGTCCTAGATACGCAGTATTTT. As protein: CASSLERVLDTQYF.